The sample holds a few counts of the clone carrying this T cell receptor beta chain. The data belong to a study of blood T cell repertoires in COVID-19. Study-wide context: Material from acute and convalescent COVID-19 was sourced from the United States, Italy and Spain.

Measured with immunoSEQ multiplex PCR; TCRdb has only the in-frame clones, and not every one. The sample has tens of thousands of clones, over 75% seen once. The V gene lost 6 bases and the J gene lost 2 bases, with 11 bases spanning the gap. The CDR3 totals 13 residues. Germline lookup yields CDR1 MNHEY and CDR2 SVGAGI. The V and J genes are TRBV6-5 and TRBJ2-7; D is perhaps TRBD2 (6 bases). The TCR sequence derives from a woman aged 45-65 years with active COVID-19. The specimen sequenced was peripheral blood. The CDR3, as DNA: TGTGCCAGCAGCGACGCGGGGCCCTACGAGCAGTACTTC. It specifies CASSDAGPYEQYF.